This T cell receptor beta chain was recovered during a study of shared clonotypes between healthy human individuals (dated by TCRdb to the early 2020s). About the study as a whole: Three men and two women, aged 18 to 49 years, made up the cohort. Between about 0.8 and 9.5 billion PBMCs per donor were obtained by leukapheresis. Libraries were prepared and TCR repertoires were sequenced by different laboratories using diverse techniques, in order to increase sequencing depth and limit assay-specific biases. For each donor, CD4 naive and CD4 memory were each run on three plates, CD8 naive on two plates, and CD8 memory on one plate. To estimate repertoire size and how much clonotype sharing occurs between individuals, the study deeply sequenced the blood TCR repertoires of about five healthy adults.

Spanning cysteine to phenylalanine, the CDR3 consists of 18 amino acids. Solely the CDR3 DNA is kept, with 54 bases framed from the first base. As encoded in the germline V gene, CDR1 is MGHRA while CDR2 is YSYEKL. V has 1 base trimmed and J has 3 bases trimmed; junction bases matching no gene number 10. The donors were healthy, HIV-negative adults with no recently reported acute infections or vaccinations. Only Caucasian adults living in Nashville, Tennessee, USA were represented among the donors. CD4+ T cells were enriched by magnetic negative selection, after which naive cells were positively selected on CD45RA and the negative fraction was taken as the memory subset. Blood was collected by leukapheresis, and PBMCs were isolated by Ficoll-Histopaque density gradient centrifugation and then cryopreserved in liquid nitrogen vapor phase. Purity and quantity of every magnetically sorted T cell population were checked by analytical flow cytometry. Genomic DNA was isolated from every sorted fraction and measured by UV absorbance on a Nanodrop 2000c.

Using the deep immunoSEQ assay, TCR CDR3 regions were amplified from genomic DNA by multiplex PCR. Genomic DNA extracted from each cell subset was distributed evenly over all wells of several immunoSEQ 96-well plates, and each plate served as one replicate. Each replicate PCR for sorted subsets received around 200 ng genomic DNA, equal to roughly 29,000 T cell genomes. Purified libraries were quantified with a Qubit 3.0 fluorometer, sized on a Bioanalyzer 2100, and re-quantified with the KAPA Library Quantification kit. Each immunoSEQ 96-well plate was sequenced on its own single-read 150-cycle Illumina NextSeq 550 flow cell. Turning to the authors' computational methods: Because only junctional sequences without quality scores were contained in the immunoSEQ output, filtering matching that applied to full-length reads could not be performed. To assign V/J genes and CDR3, sequences were annotated using PyIR, a Python wrapper for IgBLAST v1.9, with IMGT germline references. Reads with weak V/J assignments (E-value above 1e-6), missing CDR3, stop codons, out-of-frame junctions, or ambiguous translated residues were removed. V3J clonotypes were defined as sequences sharing the same inferred V gene, J gene, and CDR3 amino acid sequence. Percentage overlap between repertoires was computed as shared unique clonotypes divided by the size of the smaller repertoire. Repertoire richness was assessed with RTK rarefaction, the Chao1 estimator, and Recon v2.1 estimates of unobserved clonotypes. OLGA was used to compute generation probabilities for all TCRbeta clonotypes that the gDNA method yielded from four donors. TCRdb took over this immuneACCESS table, retaining in-frame rearrangements with V and J assigned. Such tables are incomplete; in checked studies, under half of the missing clones stem from an unresolved V gene, and the remainder is unexplained. The DNA was the basis for D and trimming; V, J and clone size are from that table. For this sample there are 2 million or so clones; around 95% appear just once. The ten largest make up more than 0.1% of the sample.

Regarding this clone: Its target antigen remains unknown. One base away there is no much larger clone; base qualities are not given.

Study-wide conclusions, independent of this receptor: Sampling was restricted to blood, and TCR repertoires in tissues likely differ from the TCR repertoires found in blood. Naive subsets generally had larger estimated clonotype richness than memory subsets did. When several donors were compared, the shared fraction of clonotypes was 5% to 6.5% for naive CD4, over 3% for naive CD8, roughly 2.5% for memory CD4, and around 0.37% for memory CD8. The small number of donors limited the genetic and exposure-history diversity represented. Even with the large sequencing depth, rarefaction of the sorted-subset datasets indicated that sequencing was incomplete. Pairwise subsampling indicated that sequencing depth was expected to affect the degree of clonotype sharing among donors. Compared with non-shared clonotypes, clonotypes shared by all four sorted-subset donors had higher generation probabilities.

This receptor was obtained from a man between 18 and 35 years old in good health. Input material: naive CD4+ T cells sorted from blood. Per the publication, the cell subset or site label means: CD45RA+ positively selected. This chain joins TRBV4-1 to TRBJ2-3; TRBD2 matches 10 bases in the middle. The CDR3 reads as follows: CASSQGESGGAWTDTQYF. The sequence in DNA is TGCGCCAGCAGCCAAGGGGAAAGCGGGGGGGCCTGGACAGATACGCAGTATTTT.